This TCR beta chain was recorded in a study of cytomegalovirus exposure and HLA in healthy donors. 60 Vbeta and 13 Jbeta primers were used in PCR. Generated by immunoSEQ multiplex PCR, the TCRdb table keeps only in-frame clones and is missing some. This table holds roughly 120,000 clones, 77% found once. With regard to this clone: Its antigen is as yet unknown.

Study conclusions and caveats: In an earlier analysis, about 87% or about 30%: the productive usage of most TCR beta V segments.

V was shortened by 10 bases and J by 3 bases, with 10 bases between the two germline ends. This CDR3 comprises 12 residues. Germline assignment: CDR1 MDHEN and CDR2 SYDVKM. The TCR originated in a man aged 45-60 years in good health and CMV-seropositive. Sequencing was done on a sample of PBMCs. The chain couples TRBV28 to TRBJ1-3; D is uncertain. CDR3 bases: TGTGCCACCTTAGGAGGTGGAAACACCATATATTTT. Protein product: CATLGGGNTIYF.